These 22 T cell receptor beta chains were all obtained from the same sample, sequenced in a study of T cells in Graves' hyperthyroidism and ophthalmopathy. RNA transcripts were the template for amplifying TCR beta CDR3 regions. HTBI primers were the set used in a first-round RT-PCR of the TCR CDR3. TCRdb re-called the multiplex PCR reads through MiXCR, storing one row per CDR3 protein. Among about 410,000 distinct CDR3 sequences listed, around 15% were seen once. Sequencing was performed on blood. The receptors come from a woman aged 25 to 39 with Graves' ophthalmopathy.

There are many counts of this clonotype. The CDR3 bases are TGTGCCAGCTCTGACTTTTCCCATGAAAAACTGTTTTTT. This gives the protein CASSDFSHEKLFF. This sequence joins TRBV18 and TRBJ1-4; D is unclear. The CDR3 runs 13 residues. In germline, CDR1 is KGHSH, CDR2 LQKENI. The V gene lost 6 bases and the J gene lost 6 bases, with 11 bases spanning the gap.

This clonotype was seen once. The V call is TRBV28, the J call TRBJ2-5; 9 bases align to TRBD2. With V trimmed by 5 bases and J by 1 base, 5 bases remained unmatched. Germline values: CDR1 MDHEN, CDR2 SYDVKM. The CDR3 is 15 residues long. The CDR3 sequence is CASSPPSGIQETQYF. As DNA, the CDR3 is TGTGCCAGCAGTCCGCCTAGCGGGATCCAAGAGACCCAGTACTTC.

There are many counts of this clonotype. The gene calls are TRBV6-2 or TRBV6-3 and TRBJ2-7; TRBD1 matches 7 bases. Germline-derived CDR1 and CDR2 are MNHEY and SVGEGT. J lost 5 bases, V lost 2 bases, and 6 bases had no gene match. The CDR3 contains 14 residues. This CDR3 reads CASSYLRQGHEQYF. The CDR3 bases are TGTGCCAGCAGTTACCTTCGACAGGGCCACGAGCAGTACTTC.

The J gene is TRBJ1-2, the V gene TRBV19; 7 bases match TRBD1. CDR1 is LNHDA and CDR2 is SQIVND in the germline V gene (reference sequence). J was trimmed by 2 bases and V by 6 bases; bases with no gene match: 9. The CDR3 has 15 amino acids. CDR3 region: CASRYRDSGNYGYTF. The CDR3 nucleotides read TGTGCCAGTAGGTACCGGGACAGTGGAAACTATGGCTACACCTTC.

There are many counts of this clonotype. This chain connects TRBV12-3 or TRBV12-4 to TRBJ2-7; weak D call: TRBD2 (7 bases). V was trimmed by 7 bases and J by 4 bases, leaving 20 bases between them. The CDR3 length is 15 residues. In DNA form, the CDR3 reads TGTGCCAGCAAACCCTTAGGGGGGGGGCCGTACGAGCAGTACTTC. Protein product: CASKPLGGGPYEQYF.

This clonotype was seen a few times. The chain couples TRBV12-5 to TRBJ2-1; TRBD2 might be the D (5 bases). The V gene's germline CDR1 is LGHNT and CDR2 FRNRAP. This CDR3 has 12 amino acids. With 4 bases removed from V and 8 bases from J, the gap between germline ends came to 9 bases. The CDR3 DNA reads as TGTGCTAGTGGTTCACCGGGGTATGAGCAGTTCTTC. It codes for CASGSPGYEQFF. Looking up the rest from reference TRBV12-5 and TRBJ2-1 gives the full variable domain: DARVTQTPRHKVTEMGQEVTMRCQPILGHNTVFWYRQTMMQGLELLAYFRNRAPLDDSGMPKDRFSAEMPDATLATLKIQPSEPRDSAVYFCASGSPGYEQFFGPGTRLTVL.

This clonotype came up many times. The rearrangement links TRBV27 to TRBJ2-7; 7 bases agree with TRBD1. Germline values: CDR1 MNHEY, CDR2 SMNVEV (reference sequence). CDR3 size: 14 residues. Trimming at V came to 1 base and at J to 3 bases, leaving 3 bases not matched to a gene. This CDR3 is CASSLLGQDYEQYF. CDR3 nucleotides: TGTGCCAGCAGTTTATTAGGACAGGACTACGAGCAGTACTTC.

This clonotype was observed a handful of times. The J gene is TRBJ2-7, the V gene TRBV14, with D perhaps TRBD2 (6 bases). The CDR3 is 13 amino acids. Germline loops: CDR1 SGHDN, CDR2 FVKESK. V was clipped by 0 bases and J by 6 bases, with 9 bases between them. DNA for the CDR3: TGTGCCAGCAGCCAAGAGCTCGGGAGCGAGCAGTACTTC. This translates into CASSQELGSEQYF. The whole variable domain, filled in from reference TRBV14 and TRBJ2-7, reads EAGVTQFPSHSVIEKGQTVTLRCDPISGHDNLYWYRRVMGKEIKFLLHFVKESKQDESGMPNNRFLAERTGGTYSTLKVQPAELEDSGVYFCASSQELGSEQYFGPGTRLTVT.

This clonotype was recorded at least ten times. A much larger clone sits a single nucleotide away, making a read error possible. CDR3 nucleotides: TGTGCCAGCAGCCGGGCGGATAGCAATCAGCCCCGGCATTTT. Translating gives CASSRADSNQPRHF. V gene TRBV3-1 combines with J gene TRBJ1-5, with D unresolved. The CDR3 sequence is 14 residues long. In germline, CDR1 is LGHDT, CDR2 YNNKEL (reference sequence).

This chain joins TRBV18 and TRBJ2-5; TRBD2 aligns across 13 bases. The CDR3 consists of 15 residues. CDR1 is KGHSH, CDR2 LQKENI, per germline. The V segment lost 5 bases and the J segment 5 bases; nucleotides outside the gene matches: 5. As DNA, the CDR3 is TGTGCCAGCTCAACTAGCGGGGGGGCGGATGAGACCCAGTACTTC. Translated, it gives CASSTSGGADETQYF.

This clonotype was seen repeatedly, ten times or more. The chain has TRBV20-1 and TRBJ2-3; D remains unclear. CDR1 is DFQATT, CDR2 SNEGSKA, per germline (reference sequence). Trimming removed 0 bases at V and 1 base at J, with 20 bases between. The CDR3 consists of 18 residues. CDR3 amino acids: CSARDELSRVVRTDTQYF. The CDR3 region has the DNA TGCAGTGCTAGAGACGAGCTGTCACGCGTCGTACGCACAGATACGCAGTATTTT.

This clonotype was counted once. CDR3 coding DNA: TGTGCCAGCAGCTTAGCGCTGACAGCTCGCAGCAATCAGCCCCAGCATTTT. Protein sequence: CASSLALTARSNQPQHF. The rearrangement links TRBV7-2 to TRBJ1-5, with a tentative D call TRBD1 (5 bases). CDR3 size: 17 residues. The V end lost 0 bases, the J end lost 1 base, and 13 bases lay between the germline ends. Germline assignment: CDR1 SGHTA and CDR2 FQGNSA.

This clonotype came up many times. CDR3: CAWRVEGQPYGYTF. For the CDR3, the DNA is TGTGCCTGGAGAGTCGAAGGGCAGCCCTATGGCTACACCTTC. This chain connects TRBV30 to TRBJ1-2; D remains unclear. This CDR3 has 14 residues. Trimming stripped 3 bases from V and 4 bases from J, with 15 bases between. Germline-derived CDR1 and CDR2 are GTSNPN and SVGIG (reference sequence).

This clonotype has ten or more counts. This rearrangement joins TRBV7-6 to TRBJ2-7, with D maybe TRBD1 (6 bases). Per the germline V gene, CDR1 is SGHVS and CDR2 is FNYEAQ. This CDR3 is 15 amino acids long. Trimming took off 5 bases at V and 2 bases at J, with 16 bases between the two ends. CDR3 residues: CASSRTGTLAYEQYF. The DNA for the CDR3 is TGTGCCAGCAGCCGAACCGGGACATTAGCCTACGAGCAGTACTTC.

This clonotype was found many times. The DNA of the CDR3 is TGTGCCAGCAGCCTACTTAGCGGGATCTACTACGAGCAGTACTTC. Encoded protein: CASSLLSGIYYEQYF. This chain joins TRBV11-2 and TRBJ2-7; TRBD2 agrees at 8 bases. The CDR3 is made up of 15 amino acids. The J segment lost 3 bases and the V segment lost 5 bases, leaving 9 bases of the junction unmatched. Germline V gene sequence: CDR1 SGHAT, CDR2 FQNNGV.

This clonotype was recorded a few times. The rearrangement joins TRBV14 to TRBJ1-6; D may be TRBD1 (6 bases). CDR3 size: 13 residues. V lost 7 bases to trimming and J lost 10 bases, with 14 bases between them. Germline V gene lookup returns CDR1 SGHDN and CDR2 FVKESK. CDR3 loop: CASMGAGVSPLHF. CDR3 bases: TGTGCCAGCATGGGGGCAGGGGTCTCACCCCTCCACTTT.

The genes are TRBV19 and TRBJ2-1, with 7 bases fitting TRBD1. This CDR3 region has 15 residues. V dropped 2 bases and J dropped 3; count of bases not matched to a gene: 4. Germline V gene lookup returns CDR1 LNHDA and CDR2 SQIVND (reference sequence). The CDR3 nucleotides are TGTGCCAGTAGTATAAACAGGGGTTTCTACAATGAGCAGTTCTTC. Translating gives CASSINRGFYNEQFF.

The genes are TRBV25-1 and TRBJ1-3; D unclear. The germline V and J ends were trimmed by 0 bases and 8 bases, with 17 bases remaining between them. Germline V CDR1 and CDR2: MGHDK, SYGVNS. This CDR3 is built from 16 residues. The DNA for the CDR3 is TGTGCCAGCAGTGAATATTCGGCGGGTTCAAGGGACACCATATATTTT. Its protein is CASSEYSAGSRDTIYF.

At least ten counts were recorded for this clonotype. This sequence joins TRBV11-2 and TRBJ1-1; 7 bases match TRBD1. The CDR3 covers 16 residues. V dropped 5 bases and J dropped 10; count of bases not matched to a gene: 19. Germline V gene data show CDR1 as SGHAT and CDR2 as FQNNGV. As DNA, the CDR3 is TGTGCCAGCAGCCCGCGGACAGGTCGTCACTTTAAAGGAGCTTTCTTT. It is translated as CASSPRTGRHFKGAFF.

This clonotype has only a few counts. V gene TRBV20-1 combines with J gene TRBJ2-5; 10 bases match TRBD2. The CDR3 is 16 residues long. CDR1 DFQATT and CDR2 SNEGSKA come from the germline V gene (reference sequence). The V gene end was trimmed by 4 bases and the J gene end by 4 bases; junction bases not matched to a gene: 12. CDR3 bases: TGCAGTGCTAAAGATTCGGAGCGGGGGGGCTCAGAGACCCAGTACTTC. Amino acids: CSAKDSERGGSETQYF.

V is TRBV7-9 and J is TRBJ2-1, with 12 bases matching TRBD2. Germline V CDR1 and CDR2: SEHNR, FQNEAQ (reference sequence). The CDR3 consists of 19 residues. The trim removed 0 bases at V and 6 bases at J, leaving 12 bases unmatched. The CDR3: CASSLARAASGGALNEQFF. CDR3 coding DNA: TGTGCCAGCAGCTTAGCGCGTGCGGCTAGCGGGGGGGCCCTCAATGAGCAGTTCTTC.

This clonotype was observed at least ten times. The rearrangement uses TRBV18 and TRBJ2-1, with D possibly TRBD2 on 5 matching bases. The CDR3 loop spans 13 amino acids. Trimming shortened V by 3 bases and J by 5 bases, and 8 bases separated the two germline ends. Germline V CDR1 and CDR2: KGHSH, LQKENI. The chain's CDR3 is CASSPKLDNEQFF. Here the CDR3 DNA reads TGTGCCAGCTCACCGAAACTAGACAATGAGCAGTTCTTC. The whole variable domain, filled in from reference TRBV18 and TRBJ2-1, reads NAGVMQNPRHLVRRRGQEARLRCSPMKGHSHVYWYRQLPEEGLKFMVYLQKENIIDESGMPKERFSAEFPKEGPSILRIQQVVRGDSAAYFCASSPKLDNEQFFGPGTRLTVL.